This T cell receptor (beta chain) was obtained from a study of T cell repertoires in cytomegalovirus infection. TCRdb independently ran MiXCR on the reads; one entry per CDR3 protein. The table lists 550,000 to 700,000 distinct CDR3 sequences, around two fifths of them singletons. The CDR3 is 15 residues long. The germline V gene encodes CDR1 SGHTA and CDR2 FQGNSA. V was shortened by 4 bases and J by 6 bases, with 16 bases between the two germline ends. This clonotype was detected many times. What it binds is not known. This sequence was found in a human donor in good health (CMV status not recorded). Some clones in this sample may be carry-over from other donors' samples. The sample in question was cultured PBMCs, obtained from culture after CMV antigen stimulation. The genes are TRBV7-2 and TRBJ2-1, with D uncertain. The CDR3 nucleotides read TGTGCCAGCAGCTCCGACATCCGGCCCTTCAATGAGCAGTTCTTC. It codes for CASSSDIRPFNEQFF.